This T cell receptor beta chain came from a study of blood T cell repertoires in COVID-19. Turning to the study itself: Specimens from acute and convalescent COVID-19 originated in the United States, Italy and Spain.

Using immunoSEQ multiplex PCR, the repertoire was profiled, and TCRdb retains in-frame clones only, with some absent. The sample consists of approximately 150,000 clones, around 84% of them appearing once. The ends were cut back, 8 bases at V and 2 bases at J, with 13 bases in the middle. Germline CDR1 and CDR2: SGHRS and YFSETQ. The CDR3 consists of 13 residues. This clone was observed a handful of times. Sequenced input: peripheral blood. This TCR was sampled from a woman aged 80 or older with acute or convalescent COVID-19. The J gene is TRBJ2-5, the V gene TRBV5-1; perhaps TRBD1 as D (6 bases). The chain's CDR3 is CASRPTGQETQYF. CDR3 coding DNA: TGCGCCAGTAGGCCCACAGGGCAAGAGACCCAGTACTTC.